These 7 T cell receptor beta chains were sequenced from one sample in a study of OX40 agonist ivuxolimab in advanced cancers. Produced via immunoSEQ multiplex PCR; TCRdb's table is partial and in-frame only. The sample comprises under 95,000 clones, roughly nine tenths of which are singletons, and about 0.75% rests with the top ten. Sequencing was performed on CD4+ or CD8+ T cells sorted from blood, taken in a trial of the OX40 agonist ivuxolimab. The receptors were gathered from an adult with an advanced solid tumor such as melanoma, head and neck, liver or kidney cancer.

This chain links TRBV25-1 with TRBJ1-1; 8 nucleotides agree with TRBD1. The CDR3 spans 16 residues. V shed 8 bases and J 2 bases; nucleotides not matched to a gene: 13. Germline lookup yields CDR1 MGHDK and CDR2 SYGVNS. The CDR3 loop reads CASRPSAGQANTEAFF. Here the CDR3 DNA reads TGTGCCAGCCGACCCTCGGCGGGACAGGCAAACACTGAAGCTTTCTTT.

The CDR3 region has the DNA TGTGCCAGCAGCTTACAGGGGGTCGTAAACTATGGCTACACCTTC. Translation: CASSLQGVVNYGYTF. The rearrangement uses TRBV7-9 and TRBJ1-2; 7 nucleotides match TRBD1. This CDR3 has 15 residues. V trimming: 2 bases; J trimming: 2 bases; junction bases outside the gene matches: 5. Germline CDR1 reads SEHNR; CDR2 reads FQNEAQ (reference sequence).

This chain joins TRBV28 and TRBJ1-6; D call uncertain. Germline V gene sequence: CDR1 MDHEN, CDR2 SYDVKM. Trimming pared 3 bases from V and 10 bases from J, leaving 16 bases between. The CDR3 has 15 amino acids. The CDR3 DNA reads TGTGCCAGCAGTTTCCGGGAAATGGCGGGATCACCCCTCCACTTT. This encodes CASSFREMAGSPLHF.

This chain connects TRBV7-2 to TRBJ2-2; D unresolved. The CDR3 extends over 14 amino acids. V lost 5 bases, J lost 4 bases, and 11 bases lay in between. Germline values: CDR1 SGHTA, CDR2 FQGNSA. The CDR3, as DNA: TGTGCCAGCAGCGCGAGGATTCGCACCGGGGAGCTGTTTTTT. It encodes CASSARIRTGELFF.

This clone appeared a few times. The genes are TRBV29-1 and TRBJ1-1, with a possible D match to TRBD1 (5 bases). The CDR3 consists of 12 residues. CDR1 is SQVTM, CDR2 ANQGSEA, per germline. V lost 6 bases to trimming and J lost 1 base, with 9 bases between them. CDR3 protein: CSVTGTNTEAFF. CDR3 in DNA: TGCAGCGTAACAGGTACGAACACTGAAGCTTTCTTT.

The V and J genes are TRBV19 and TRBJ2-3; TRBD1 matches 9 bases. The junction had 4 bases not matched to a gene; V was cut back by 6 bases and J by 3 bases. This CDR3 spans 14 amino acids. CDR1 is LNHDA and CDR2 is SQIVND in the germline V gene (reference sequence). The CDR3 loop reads CASSPGQGTDTQYF. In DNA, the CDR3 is TGTGCCAGTAGCCCGGGACAGGGAACAGATACGCAGTATTTT.

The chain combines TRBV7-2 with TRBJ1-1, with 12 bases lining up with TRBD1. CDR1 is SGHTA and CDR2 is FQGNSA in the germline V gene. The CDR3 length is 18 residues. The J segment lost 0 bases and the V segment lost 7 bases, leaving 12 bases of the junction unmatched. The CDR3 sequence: CASTLGWGQGALNTEAFF. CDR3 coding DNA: TGTGCCAGCACCCTAGGGTGGGGACAGGGGGCGTTGAACACTGAAGCTTTCTTT.